The 29 T cell receptor beta chains in this list originate from one sample, sequenced in a study of vaccination and CD4 T cells after COVID-19 (dated by TCRdb to between 2021 and 2023). Libraries were prepared through PCR. The reads were generated on an Illumina iSeq 100. DNA from cultured CD4+ T cells underwent TCR sequencing with the Oncomine TCR Beta short-read assay at the Johns Hopkins FTIC core. TCRdb applied fastp at Q25 and MiXCR to the public reads, then kept only in-frame beta chains. A single entry per CDR3 protein holds the most common genes and DNA from its merged rows. Present in this sample are about 19,000 distinct CDR3 sequences, just over 55% of which were seen just once. The ten most abundant clones make up 9.5% to 13% of the sample. These receptors have no known antigen. The sample's treatment or condition, from its label and the paper: roughly 10-day PBMC culture with coronavirus spike peptide pools or control peptides (ViraFEST assay).

Sequenced: CD4+ T cells from blood, cultured in vitro. The receptors were sampled from a human donor who had recovered from COVID-19.

As concerns this clonotype: One junction end disagrees with the germline gene, perhaps due to a read error. This chain links TRBV7-9 with TRBJ1-1, with a tentative D call TRBD1 (5 bases). In germline, CDR1 is SEHNR, CDR2 FQNEAQ (reference sequence). The CDR3 has 13 residues. This CDR3 is CASSGRDGAEAFF. The CDR3 DNA follows: TGCGCCAGCAGCGGGAGGGACGGAGCTGAAGCTTTCTTT.

The chain recombines TRBV19 with TRBJ2-2; D may be TRBD2 (5 bases). The CDR3 consists of 15 residues. Trimming stripped 5 bases from V and 1 base from J, with 11 bases between. CDR1 LNHDA and CDR2 SQIVND come from the germline V gene (reference sequence). CDR3 nucleotide sequence: TGTGCCAGTAGTCTGCGGAGCGGGAACACCGGGGAGCTGTTTTTT. As protein: CASSLRSGNTGELFF.

The chain couples TRBV20-1 to TRBJ1-2; D call uncertain. The V gene's germline CDR1 is DFQATT and CDR2 SNEGSKA (reference sequence). CDR3 length: 15 residues. V was clipped by 0 bases and J by 0 bases, with 11 bases between them. Here the CDR3 reads CSARDPKDPNYGYTF. CDR3 in DNA: TGCAGTGCTAGAGATCCGAAAGATCCTAACTATGGCTACACCTTC.

This chain uses TRBV12-3 or TRBV12-4 with TRBJ2-1, with D hard to call. V was cut by 6 bases and J by 1 base, with 10 bases left in between. This CDR3 has 14 amino acids. The CDR3 DNA sequence: TGTGCCAGCAGAGGCGGTGGGTCCTACAATGAGCAGTTCTTC. This sequence encodes CASRGGGSYNEQFF.

The chain links TRBV5-1 to TRBJ2-7, with D tentatively TRBD2 (5 bases). V dropped 0 bases and J dropped 1 base, with 11 bases sitting between them. Germline CDR1 is SGHRS and CDR2 is YFSETQ. The CDR3 is 15 amino acids. CDR3 DNA: TGCGCCAGCAGCTTGGCCCCAGGCGGGTCCTACGAGCAGTACTTC. Protein: CASSLAPGGSYEQYF.

The chain uses TRBV24-1 and TRBJ2-1; TRBD2 matches 13 bases. V lost 5 bases and J lost 6; bases outside the gene matches: 9. The germline V gene has CDR1 KGHDR and CDR2 SFDVKD. The CDR3 totals 17 residues. The CDR3, as DNA: TGTGCCACCAGTGTCGTCGGACTAGCGGGAGATGCCAATGAGCAGTTCTTC. Its translation: CATSVVGLAGDANEQFF.

The V call is TRBV11-2, the J call TRBJ2-7; 10 nucleotides line up with TRBD1. V lost 6 bases to trimming and J lost 0 bases; unmatched junction nucleotides: 2. This CDR3 contains 14 residues. Germline loops: CDR1 SGHAT, CDR2 FQNNGV. CDR3 amino acids: CASSRTGGSYEQYF. CDR3 nucleotides: TGTGCCAGCAGTCGGACAGGGGGCTCCTACGAGCAGTACTTC.

In this sample, this clonotype turned up a few times. This chain's CDR3 is CASSPLDRAYGYTF. The CDR3 region has the DNA TGTGCCAGCAGTCCCCTCGACAGGGCCTATGGCTACACCTTC. This chain joins TRBV28 and TRBJ1-2, with TRBD1 matching over 7 bases. Germline V gene data show CDR1 as MDHEN and CDR2 as SYDVKM. This CDR3 region has 14 residues. The trim removed 5 bases at V and 4 bases at J, leaving 7 bases unmatched.

This clonotype qualifies as medium-sized. The rearrangement joins TRBV18 to TRBJ1-1, with 7 bases matching TRBD1. This CDR3 spans 14 amino acids. The germline CDR1 and CDR2 sequences are KGHSH and LQKENI. With 3 bases clipped from V and 4 bases from J, the junction kept 5 bases outside the gene matches. The CDR3 nucleotides read TGTGCCAGCTCACCGACAGGGAAGGGCACTGAAGCTTTCTTT. Its translation: CASSPTGKGTEAFF.

This clonotype was detected only once. V and J are TRBV28 and TRBJ2-7, with 12 positions matching TRBD2. The V gene's germline CDR1 is MDHEN and CDR2 SYDVKM. There are 15 residues in the CDR3. J was trimmed by 2 bases and V by 6 bases; bases with no gene match: 5. The CDR3 bases are TGTGCCAGCAGCCCCGGACTAGCGGGGACCTACGAGCAGTACTTC. It yields the protein CASSPGLAGTYEQYF.

This clonotype was recorded a few times. The gene calls are TRBV27 and TRBJ1-2; 9 bases are shared with TRBD1. Trimming took 3 bases from V and 8 from J; bases not matched to a gene: 10. CDR1 MNHEY and CDR2 SMNVEV come from the germline V gene (reference sequence). CDR3 size: 15 residues. CDR3 protein: CASSFNRGRLSGYTF. For the CDR3, the DNA is TGTGCCAGCAGTTTCAACAGGGGGCGTCTAAGCGGCTACACCTTC.

This chain joins TRBV5-1 and TRBJ2-1; D not certain. V dropped 6 bases and J dropped 0 bases, with 10 bases sitting between them. Germline CDR1 SGHRS, CDR2 YFSETQ. The CDR3 runs to 14 residues. The CDR3 DNA sequence: TGCGCCAGCAACTCCCTTGGCTCCTACAATGAGCAGTTCTTC. Translation: CASNSLGSYNEQFF.

The gene calls are TRBV6-1 and TRBJ1-4; maybe TRBD1 (5 bases). The CDR3 length is 12 residues. V lost 6 bases and J lost 12, with 14 bases in between. Per germline, CDR1 MNHNS and CDR2 SASEGT. The CDR3 region is CASSPRGAQLFF. CDR3 sequence (DNA): TGTGCCAGCAGCCCGAGGGGCGCCCAACTGTTTTTT.

This sequence joins TRBV7-2 and TRBJ2-5, with 16 bases identical to TRBD2. Germline V lookup: CDR1 SGHTA, CDR2 FQGNSA. V lost 1 base, J lost 4 bases, and 9 bases stayed unmatched. The CDR3 covers 19 residues. CDR3 sequence reads: CASSLVGTSGGAGLETQYF. The CDR3 coding sequence is TGTGCCAGCAGCTTAGTAGGGACTAGCGGGGGGGCCGGGTTAGAGACCCAGTACTTC. The variable domain in full, with the rest retrieved from reference TRBV7-2 and TRBJ2-5, is GAGVSQSPSNKVTEKGKDVELRCDPISGHTALYWYRQSLGQGLEFLIYFQGNSAPDKSGLPSDRFSAERTGGSVSTLTIQRTQQEDSAVYLCASSLVGTSGGAGLETQYFGPGTRLLVL.

V is TRBV7-2 and J is TRBJ1-2, with a possible D match to TRBD1 (5 bases). The CDR3 has 14 amino acids. From germline, CDR1 is SGHTA and CDR2 FQGNSA. V was cut by 4 bases and J by 7 bases, with 16 bases left in between. CDR3 loop: CASSSDSAARGYTF. CDR3 nucleotide sequence: TGTGCCAGCAGCTCAGACAGTGCCGCTCGTGGCTACACCTTC.

V and J are TRBV2 and TRBJ2-3; weak D call: TRBD2 (5 bases). Trimming removed 4 bases from V and 11 bases from J, with 10 bases in between. The CDR3 consists of 11 residues. CDR1 is SNHLY and CDR2 is FYNNEI in the germline V gene. The CDR3 loop reads CASSGNRGQYF. The CDR3 DNA sequence: TGTGCCAGCAGTGGAAATCGGGGGCAGTATTTT.

This sequence joins TRBV24-1 and TRBJ2-1, with 11 positions matching TRBD1. Germline lookup yields CDR1 KGHDR and CDR2 SFDVKD. J lost 10 bases, V lost 0 bases, and 7 bases had no gene match. This CDR3 region has 16 residues. DNA for the CDR3: TGTGCCACCAGTGATTTGGGGGACAGGGGGGGCAACGAGCAGTTCTTC. It yields the protein CATSDLGDRGGNEQFF.

In its sample, this clonotype was seen a few times. V and J are TRBV7-8 and TRBJ1-1, with D perhaps matching TRBD1 (5 bases). This CDR3 comprises 13 residues. Germline V gene data show CDR1 as SGHVS and CDR2 as FQNEAQ. The ends were cut back, 6 bases at V and 3 bases at J, with 11 bases in the middle. This chain's CDR3 is CASRSGTHTEAFF. CDR3 sequence (DNA): TGTGCCAGCAGGTCAGGGACTCACACTGAAGCTTTCTTT.

The gene calls are TRBV2 and TRBJ2-5; unclear D gene. There are 14 residues in the CDR3. The germline gives CDR1 SNHLY, CDR2 FYNNEI. V lost 2 bases and J 5 bases, leaving 12 bases between the germline ends. The CDR3 DNA reads TGTGCCAGCAGTGAAATGAACGGTAGGGAGACCCAGTACTTC. Its translation: CASSEMNGRETQYF. Variable domain in full (rest from reference TRBV2 and TRBJ2-5): EPEVTQTPSHQVTQMGQEVILRCVPISNHLYFYWYRQILGQKVEFLVSFYNNEISEKSEIFDDQFSVERPDGSNFTLKIRSTKLEDSAMYFCASSEMNGRETQYFGPGTRLLVL.

This chain connects TRBV10-3 to TRBJ2-1; no clear D gene. The CDR3 is 14 amino acids. CDR1 and CDR2 from the germline V gene are ENHRY and SYGVKD. Trimming took off 7 bases at V and 7 bases at J, with 17 bases between the two ends. CDR3 sequence (DNA): TGTGCCATCACTCCCTCGGAACTTTTAAATGAGCAGTTCTTC. It is translated as CAITPSELLNEQFF.

The chain is built from TRBV6-2 or TRBV6-3 and TRBJ2-1; D not resolved. The CDR3 contains 16 residues. Looked up from germline, CDR1 is MNHEY and CDR2 is SVGEGT. Trimming cost V 2 bases and J 0 bases, with 11 bases left between them. The CDR3 nucleotides read TGTGCCAGCAGTTACACATCCGGAAGCTCCTACAATGAGCAGTTCTTC. It is translated as CASSYTSGSSYNEQFF.

The rearrangement links TRBV10-3 to TRBJ2-3, with a possible D match to TRBD2 (5 bases). In germline, CDR1 is ENHRY, CDR2 SYGVKD. Deletions cut 6 bases from V and 4 bases from J, with 11 bases between. The CDR3 has 13 residues. CDR3 sequence reads: CAIREVGPDTQYF. The CDR3 bases are TGTGCCATCAGGGAGGTCGGCCCAGATACGCAGTATTTT.

This rearrangement joins TRBV6-1 to TRBJ2-5; a possible D gene is TRBD2 (5 bases). The CDR3 sequence is 17 residues long. Trimming removed 1 base from V and 5 bases from J, with 20 bases in between. CDR1 is MNHNS and CDR2 is SASEGT in the germline V gene. The CDR3 sequence: CASSEGWVGSTYETQYF. The CDR3 bases are TGTGCCAGCAGTGAAGGCTGGGTAGGGAGTACGTATGAGACCCAGTACTTC.

This chain uses TRBV28 with TRBJ2-2; no reliable D call. The V and J ends lost 3 bases and 1 base respectively, with 9 bases between them. This CDR3 spans 15 amino acids. Germline CDR1 MDHEN, CDR2 SYDVKM. The DNA for the CDR3 is TGTGCCAGCAGTTTCCCCGGTGGGAACACCGGGGAGCTGTTTTTT. Translation gives CASSFPGGNTGELFF.

The chain recombines TRBV27 with TRBJ2-5; TRBD1 matches 8 bases. This CDR3 has 15 amino acids. Germline CDR1 reads MNHEY; CDR2 reads SMNVEV (reference sequence). Losses at the gene ends were 4 bases for V and 5 bases for J; bases not matched to a gene: 9. CDR3 sequence (DNA): TGTGCCAGCAGTTCCCGGACAGGGTTTGGGGAGACCCAGTACTTC. This encodes CASSSRTGFGETQYF.

V and J are TRBV20-1 and TRBJ2-7, with 10 bases lining up with TRBD1. With 8 bases clipped from V and 5 bases from J, the junction kept 6 bases outside the gene matches. The length of the CDR3 is 12 residues. Germline CDR1 DFQATT, CDR2 SNEGSKA (reference sequence). The CDR3 region has the DNA TGCAGTACCAGACAGGGGGCGGACGAGCAGTACTTC. Translation: CSTRQGADEQYF.

This clonotype showed up just a few times. V gene TRBV19 combines with J gene TRBJ1-1, with D uncertain. Trimming took off 5 bases at V and 0 bases at J, with 4 bases between the two ends. The germline V gene has CDR1 LNHDA and CDR2 SQIVND (reference sequence). This CDR3 region has 12 residues. CDR3 in DNA: TGTGCCAGTAGTCAGGTGAACACTGAAGCTTTCTTT. Translated, it gives CASSQVNTEAFF.

This clonotype came up a few times. The CDR3 DNA reads as TGTGCCAGTAGGGCAGGGAGGGACACTGAAGCTTTCTTT. It is translated as CASRAGRDTEAFF. The chain combines TRBV19 with TRBJ1-1; possibly TRBD1 for D (5 bases). V lost 6 bases to trimming and J lost 3 bases, with 11 bases between them. CDR3 length: 13 amino acids. CDR1 is LNHDA, CDR2 SQIVND, per germline (reference sequence).

The J gene is TRBJ2-1, the V gene TRBV7-2; 8 bases fit TRBD1. J lost 4 bases, V lost 4 bases, and 12 bases had no gene match. Germline V gene data show CDR1 as SGHTA and CDR2 as FQGNSA. This CDR3 is built from 17 residues. The CDR3 loop is CASSSTPRDRFYNEQFF. The CDR3 region has the DNA TGTGCCAGCAGCTCGACCCCCCGGGACAGGTTTTACAATGAGCAGTTCTTC.